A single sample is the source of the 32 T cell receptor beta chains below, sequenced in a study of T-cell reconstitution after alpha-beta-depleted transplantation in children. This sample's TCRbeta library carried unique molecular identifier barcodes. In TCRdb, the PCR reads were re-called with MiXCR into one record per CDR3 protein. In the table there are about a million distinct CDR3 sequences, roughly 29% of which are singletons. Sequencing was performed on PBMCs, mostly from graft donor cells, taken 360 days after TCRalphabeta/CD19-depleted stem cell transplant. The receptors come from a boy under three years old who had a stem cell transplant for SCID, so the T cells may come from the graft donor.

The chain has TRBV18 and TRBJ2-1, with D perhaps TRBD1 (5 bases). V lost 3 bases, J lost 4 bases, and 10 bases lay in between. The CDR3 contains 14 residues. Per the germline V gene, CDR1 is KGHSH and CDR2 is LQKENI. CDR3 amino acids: CASSPVTDYNEQFF. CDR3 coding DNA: TGTGCCAGCTCACCGGTGACAGATTACAATGAGCAGTTCTTC.

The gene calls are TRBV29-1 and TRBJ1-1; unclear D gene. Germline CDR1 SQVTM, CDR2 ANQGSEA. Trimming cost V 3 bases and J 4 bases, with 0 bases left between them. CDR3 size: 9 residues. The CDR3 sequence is CSVDTEAFF. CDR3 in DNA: TGCAGCGTTGACACTGAAGCTTTCTTT.

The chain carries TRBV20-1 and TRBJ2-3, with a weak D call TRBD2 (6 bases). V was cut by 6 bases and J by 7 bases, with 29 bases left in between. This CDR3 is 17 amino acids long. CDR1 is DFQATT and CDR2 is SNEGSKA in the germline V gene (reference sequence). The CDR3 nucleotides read TGCAGTGCCACTTCCTTCGCGGGGTGGTCCGGGATGTATACGCAGTATTTT. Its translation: CSATSFAGWSGMYTQYF.

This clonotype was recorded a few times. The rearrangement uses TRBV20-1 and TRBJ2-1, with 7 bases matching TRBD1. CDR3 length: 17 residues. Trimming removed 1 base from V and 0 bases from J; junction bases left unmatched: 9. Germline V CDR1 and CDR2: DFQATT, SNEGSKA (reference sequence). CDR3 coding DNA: TGCAGTGCTAGAGGAACAGGGGTTCAAAGCTCCTACAATGAGCAGTTCTTC. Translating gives CSARGTGVQSSYNEQFF.

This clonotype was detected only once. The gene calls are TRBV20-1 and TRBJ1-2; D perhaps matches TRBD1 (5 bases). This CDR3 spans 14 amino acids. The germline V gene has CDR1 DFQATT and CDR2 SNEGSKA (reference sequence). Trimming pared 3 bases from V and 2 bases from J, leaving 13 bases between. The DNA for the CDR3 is TGCAGTGCTAGCCAGGGAAAAGGGAACTATGGCTACACCTTC. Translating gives CSASQGKGNYGYTF.

CDR3 loop: CASSFTSGASYEQYF. CDR3 sequence (DNA): TGTGCCAGCAGTTTTACTAGCGGGGCCTCCTACGAGCAGTACTTC. The rearrangement joins TRBV12-3 or TRBV12-4 to TRBJ2-7; 10 bases are shared with TRBD2. The CDR3 length is 15 residues. With V trimmed by 3 bases and J by 0 bases, 2 bases remained unmatched.

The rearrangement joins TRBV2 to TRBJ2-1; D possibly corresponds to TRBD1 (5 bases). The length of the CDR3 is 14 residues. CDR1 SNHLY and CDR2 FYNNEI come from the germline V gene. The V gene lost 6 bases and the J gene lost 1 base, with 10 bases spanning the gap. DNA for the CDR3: TGTGCCAGCAGGGTAAGACAGTCCTACAATGAGCAGTTCTTC. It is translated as CASRVRQSYNEQFF.

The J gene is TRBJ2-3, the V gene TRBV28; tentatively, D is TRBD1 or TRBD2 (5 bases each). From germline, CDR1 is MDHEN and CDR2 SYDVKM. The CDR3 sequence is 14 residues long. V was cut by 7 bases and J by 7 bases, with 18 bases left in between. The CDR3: CASMWGWGTNTQYF. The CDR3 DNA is TGTGCCAGCATGTGGGGGTGGGGAACAAATACGCAGTATTTT.

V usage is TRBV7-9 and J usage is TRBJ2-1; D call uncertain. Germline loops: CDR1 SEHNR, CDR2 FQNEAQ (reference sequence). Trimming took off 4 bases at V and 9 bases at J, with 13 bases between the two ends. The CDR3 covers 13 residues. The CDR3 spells CASSSRGLGEQFF. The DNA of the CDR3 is TGTGCCAGCAGCTCACGAGGTTTGGGTGAGCAGTTCTTC.

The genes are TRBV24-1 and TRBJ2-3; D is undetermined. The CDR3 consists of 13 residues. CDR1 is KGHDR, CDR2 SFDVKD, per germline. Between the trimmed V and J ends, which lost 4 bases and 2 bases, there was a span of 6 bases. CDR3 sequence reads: CATSEPNTDTQYF. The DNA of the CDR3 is TGTGCCACCAGTGAGCCGAACACAGATACGCAGTATTTT.

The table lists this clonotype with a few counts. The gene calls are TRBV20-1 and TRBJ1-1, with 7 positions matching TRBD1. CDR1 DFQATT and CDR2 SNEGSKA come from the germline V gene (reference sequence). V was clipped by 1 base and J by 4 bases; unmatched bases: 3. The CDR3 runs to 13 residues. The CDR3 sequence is CSARAGGGTEAFF. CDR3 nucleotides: TGCAGTGCTAGAGCAGGGGGAGGCACTGAAGCTTTCTTT.

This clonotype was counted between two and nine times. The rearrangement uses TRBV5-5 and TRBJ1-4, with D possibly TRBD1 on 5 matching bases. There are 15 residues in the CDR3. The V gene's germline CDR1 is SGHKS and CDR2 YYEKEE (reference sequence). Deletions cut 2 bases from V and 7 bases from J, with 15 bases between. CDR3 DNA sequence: TGTGCCAGCAGCTTACTCGGAGGAGGGGCTGAAAAACTGTTTTTT. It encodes CASSLLGGGAEKLFF.

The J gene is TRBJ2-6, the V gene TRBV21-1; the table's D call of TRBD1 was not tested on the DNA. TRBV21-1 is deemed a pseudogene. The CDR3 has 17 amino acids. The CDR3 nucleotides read TGTGCCAGCAGCAAGGACAGGGTGCACTCTGGGGCCAACGTCCTGACTTTC. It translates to CASSKDRVHSGANVLTF.

DNA for the CDR3: TGCGCCAGCAGCCAACGGAGCTTATTTCGGGAGCAGTACTTC. Translation gives CASSQRSLFREQYF. The chain recombines TRBV4-1 with TRBJ2-7; D unresolved. There are 14 residues in the CDR3. V gave up 2 bases and J gave up 7 bases, with 15 bases separating them. Germline lookup yields CDR1 MGHRA and CDR2 YSYEKL.

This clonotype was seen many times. For the CDR3, the DNA is TGTGCCAGCAGCCAGGGGACGAAGGTTTCCTACGAGCAGTACTTC. Translated, it gives CASSQGTKVSYEQYF. The chain is built from TRBV4-2 and TRBJ2-7, with D perhaps TRBD1 or TRBD2 (5 bases each). Germline V gene data show CDR1 as LGHNA and CDR2 as YNFKEQ. The CDR3 loop spans 15 amino acids. V lost 3 bases and J lost 1, with 13 bases in between.

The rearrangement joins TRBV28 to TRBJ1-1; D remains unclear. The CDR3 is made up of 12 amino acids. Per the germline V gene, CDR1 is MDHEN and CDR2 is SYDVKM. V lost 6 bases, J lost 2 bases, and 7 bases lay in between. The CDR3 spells CASRLYNTEAFF. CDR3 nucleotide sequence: TGTGCCAGCAGGCTTTATAACACTGAAGCTTTCTTT.

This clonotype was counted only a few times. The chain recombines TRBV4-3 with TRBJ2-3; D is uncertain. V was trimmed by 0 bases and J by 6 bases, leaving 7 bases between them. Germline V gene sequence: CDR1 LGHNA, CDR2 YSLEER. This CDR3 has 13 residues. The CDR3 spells CASSQDFEDTQYF. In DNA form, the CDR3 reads TGCGCCAGCAGCCAAGATTTCGAGGATACGCAGTATTTT.

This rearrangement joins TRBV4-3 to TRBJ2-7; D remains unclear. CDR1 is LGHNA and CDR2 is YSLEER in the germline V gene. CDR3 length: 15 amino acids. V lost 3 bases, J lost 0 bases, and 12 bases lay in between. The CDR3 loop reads CASSHSFGSSYEQYF. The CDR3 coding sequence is TGCGCCAGCAGCCATAGCTTCGGAAGCTCCTACGAGCAGTACTTC.

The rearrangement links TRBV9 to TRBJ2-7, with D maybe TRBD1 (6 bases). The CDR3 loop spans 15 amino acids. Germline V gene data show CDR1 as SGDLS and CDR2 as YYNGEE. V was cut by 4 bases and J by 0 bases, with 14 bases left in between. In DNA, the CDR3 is TGTGCCAGCAGCCCGGAGACAGGACCCTCCTACGAGCAGTACTTC. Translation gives CASSPETGPSYEQYF.

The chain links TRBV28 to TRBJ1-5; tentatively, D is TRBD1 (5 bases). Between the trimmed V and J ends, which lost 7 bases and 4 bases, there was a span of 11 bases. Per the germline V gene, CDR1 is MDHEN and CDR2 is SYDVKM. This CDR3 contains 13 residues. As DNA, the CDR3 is TGTGCCAGCAATAGGGAGGGGAATCAGCCCCAGCATTTT. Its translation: CASNREGNQPQHF.

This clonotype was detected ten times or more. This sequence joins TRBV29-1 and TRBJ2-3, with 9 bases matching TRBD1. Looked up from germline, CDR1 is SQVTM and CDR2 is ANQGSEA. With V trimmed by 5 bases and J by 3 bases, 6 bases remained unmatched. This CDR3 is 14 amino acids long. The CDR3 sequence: CSVKGQGVTDTQYF. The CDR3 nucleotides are TGCAGCGTTAAGGGACAGGGCGTAACAGATACGCAGTATTTT.

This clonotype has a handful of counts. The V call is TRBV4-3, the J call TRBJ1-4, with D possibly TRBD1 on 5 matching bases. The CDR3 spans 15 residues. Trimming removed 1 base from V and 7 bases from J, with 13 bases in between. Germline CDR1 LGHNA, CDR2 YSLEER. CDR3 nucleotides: TGCGCCAGCAGCCAAGGGGGCACACTGGGTGAAAAACTGTTTTTT. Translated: CASSQGGTLGEKLFF.

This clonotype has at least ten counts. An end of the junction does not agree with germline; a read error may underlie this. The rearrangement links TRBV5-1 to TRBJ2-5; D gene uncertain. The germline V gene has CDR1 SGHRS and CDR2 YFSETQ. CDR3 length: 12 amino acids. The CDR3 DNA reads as TGTGCCAGCAGCTTACTCCCGGAGACCCAGTACTTC. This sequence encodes CASSLLPETQYF.

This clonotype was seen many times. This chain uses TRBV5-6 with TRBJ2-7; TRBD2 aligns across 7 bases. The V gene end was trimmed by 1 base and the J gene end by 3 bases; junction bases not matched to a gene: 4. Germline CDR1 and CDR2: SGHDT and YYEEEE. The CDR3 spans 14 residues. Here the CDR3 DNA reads TGTGCCAGCAGCTTGTTGGGGGAGGGCTACGAGCAGTACTTC. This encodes CASSLLGEGYEQYF. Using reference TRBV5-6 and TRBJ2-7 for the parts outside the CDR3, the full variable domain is DAGVTQSPTHLIKTRGQQVTLRCSPKSGHDTVSWYQQALGQGPQFIFQYYEEEERQRGNFPDRFSGHQFPNYSSELNVNALLLGDSALYLCASSLLGEGYEQYFGPGTRLTVT.

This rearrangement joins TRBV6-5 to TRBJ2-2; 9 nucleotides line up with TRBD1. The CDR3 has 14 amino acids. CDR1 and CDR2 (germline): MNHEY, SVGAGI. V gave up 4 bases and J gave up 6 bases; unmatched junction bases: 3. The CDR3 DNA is TGTGCCAGCAGTTGGGACAGGGTCTCCGGGGAGCTGTTTTTT. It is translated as CASSWDRVSGELFF.

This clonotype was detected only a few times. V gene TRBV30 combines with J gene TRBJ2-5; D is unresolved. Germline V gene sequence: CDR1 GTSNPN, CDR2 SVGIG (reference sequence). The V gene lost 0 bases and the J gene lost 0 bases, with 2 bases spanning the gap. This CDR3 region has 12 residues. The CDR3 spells CAWSVDQETQYF. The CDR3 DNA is TGTGCCTGGAGTGTAGACCAAGAGACCCAGTACTTC.

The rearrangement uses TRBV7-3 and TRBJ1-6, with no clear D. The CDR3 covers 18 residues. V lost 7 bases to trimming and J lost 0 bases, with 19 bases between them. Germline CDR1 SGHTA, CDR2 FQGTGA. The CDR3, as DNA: TGTGCCAGCACCAATCCTGGACTTCAGAGCTCCTATAATTCACCCCTCCACTTT. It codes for CASTNPGLQSSYNSPLHF.

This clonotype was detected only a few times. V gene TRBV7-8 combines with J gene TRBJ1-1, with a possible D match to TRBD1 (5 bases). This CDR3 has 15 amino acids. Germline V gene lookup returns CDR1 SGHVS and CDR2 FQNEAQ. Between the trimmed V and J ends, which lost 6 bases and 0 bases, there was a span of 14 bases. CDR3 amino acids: CASRPPGPMNTEAFF. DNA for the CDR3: TGTGCCAGCAGACCCCCGGGACCGATGAACACTGAAGCTTTCTTT.

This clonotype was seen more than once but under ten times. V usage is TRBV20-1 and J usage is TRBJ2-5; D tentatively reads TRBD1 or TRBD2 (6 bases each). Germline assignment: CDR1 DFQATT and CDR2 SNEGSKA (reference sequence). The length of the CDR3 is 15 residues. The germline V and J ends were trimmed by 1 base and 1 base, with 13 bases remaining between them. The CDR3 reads CSARGGAGSQETQYF. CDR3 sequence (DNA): TGCAGTGCTAGAGGGGGGGCTGGGAGCCAAGAGACCCAGTACTTC.

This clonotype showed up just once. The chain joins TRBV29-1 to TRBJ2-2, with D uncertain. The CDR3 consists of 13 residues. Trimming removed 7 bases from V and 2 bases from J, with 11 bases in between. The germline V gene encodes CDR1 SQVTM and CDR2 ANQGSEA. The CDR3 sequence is CSAIWGNTGELFF. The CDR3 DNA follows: TGCAGCGCTATATGGGGAAACACCGGGGAGCTGTTTTTT.

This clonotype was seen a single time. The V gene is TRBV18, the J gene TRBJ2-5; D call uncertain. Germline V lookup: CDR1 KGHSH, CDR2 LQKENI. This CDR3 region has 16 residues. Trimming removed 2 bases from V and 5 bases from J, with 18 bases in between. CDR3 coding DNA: TGTGCCAGCTCACCATCGCGCGGCGGCTTAGTGGAGACCCAGTACTTC. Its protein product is CASSPSRGGLVETQYF.

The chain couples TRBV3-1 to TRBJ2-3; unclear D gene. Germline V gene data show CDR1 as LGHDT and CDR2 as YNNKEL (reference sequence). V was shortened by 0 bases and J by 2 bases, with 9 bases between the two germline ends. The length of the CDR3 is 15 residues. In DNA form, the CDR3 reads TGTGCCAGCAGCCAAGATCGAATGTACACAGATACGCAGTATTTT. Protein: CASSQDRMYTDTQYF.